Following are 8 T cell receptor beta chains from one sample sequenced in a study of blood T cell repertoires in COVID-19. The protocol was immunoSEQ multiplex PCR, while the TCRdb copy is restricted to in-frame clones and leaves out a portion. The sample yields 350,000 to 500,000 clones, roughly 90% seen once. What was sequenced was peripheral blood. These receptors all come from a man aged 18 to 35 with COVID-19, enrolled during active disease.

The genes are TRBV4-2 and TRBJ1-2; TRBD1 is a possible D gene (6 bases). CDR3 length: 16 residues. Trimming removed 1 base from V and 2 bases from J, with 14 bases in between. Germline V gene lookup returns CDR1 LGHNA and CDR2 YNFKEQ. The CDR3 spells CASSQAPSGANYGYTF. CDR3 nucleotides: TGTGCCAGCAGCCAAGCTCCCTCAGGGGCAAACTATGGCTACACCTTC.

The rearrangement uses TRBV6-2 or TRBV6-3 and TRBJ1-2; 7 bases match TRBD1. Looked up from germline, CDR1 is MNHEY and CDR2 is SVGEGT. The J segment lost 4 bases and the V segment lost 6 bases, leaving 8 bases of the junction unmatched. This CDR3 is 14 amino acids long. CDR3 DNA: TGTGCCAGCAGCTGGGACAGTCCCCCCTATGGCTACACCTTC. Residues: CASSWDSPPYGYTF.

Here the CDR3 DNA reads TGCAGCGTTGTGCGACATCCGAACACTGAAGCTTTCTTT. This sequence encodes CSVVRHPNTEAFF. The rearrangement uses TRBV29-1 and TRBJ1-1; D ambiguous. The CDR3 runs 13 residues. V dropped 4 bases and J dropped 1 base, with 10 bases sitting between them. Per the germline V gene, CDR1 is SQVTM and CDR2 is ANQGSEA.

The chain couples TRBV7-3 to TRBJ2-2; TRBD1 might be the D (7 bases). This CDR3 contains 18 residues. The germline gives CDR1 SGHTA, CDR2 FQGTGA. V lost 0 bases, J lost 3 bases, and 17 bases lay in between. CDR3 DNA: TGTGCCAGCAGCTTAACCGCCGGGCAGGGGGGATACACCGGGGAGCTGTTTTTT. It is translated as CASSLTAGQGGYTGELFF. Together with reference TRBV7-3 and TRBJ2-2, the CDR3 gives the full variable domain: GAGVSQTPSNKVTEKGKYVELRCDPISGHTALYWYRQSLGQGPEFLIYFQGTGAADDSGLPNDRFFAVRPEGSVSTLKIQRTERGDSAVYLCASSLTAGQGGYTGELFFGEGSRLTVL.

The chain uses TRBV4-1 and TRBJ2-7; 9 nucleotides line up with TRBD2. Trimming took 0 bases from V and 7 from J; bases not matched to a gene: 7. The CDR3 is made up of 15 amino acids. CDR1 is MGHRA and CDR2 is YSYEKL in the germline V gene. The CDR3 nucleotides are TGCGCCAGCAGCCAAGACGTAGCGGGAGTAGGTGAGCAGTACTTC. This sequence encodes CASSQDVAGVGEQYF.

This chain connects TRBV5-4 to TRBJ1-3; maybe TRBD1 (6 bases). Germline assignment: CDR1 SGHNT and CDR2 YYREEE (reference sequence). The CDR3 is made up of 14 amino acids. V lost 4 bases, J lost 15 bases, and 23 bases lay in between. CDR3 sequence: CASSLEPGTTFQYF. For the CDR3, the DNA is TGTGCCAGCAGCCTGGAGCCCGGGACAACCTTCCAATATTTT.

The CDR3 loop is CASSSAPPGLRDTQYF. The DNA for the CDR3 is TGTGCCAGCAGCTCGGCACCACCAGGACTTAGAGATACGCAGTATTTT. This chain uses TRBV11-2 with TRBJ2-3, with a tentative D call TRBD2 (5 bases). With 4 bases removed from V and 5 bases from J, the gap between germline ends came to 19 bases. CDR3 size: 16 residues. CDR1 and CDR2 (germline): SGHAT, FQNNGV.

J is TRBJ2-1 and V is TRBV6-5, with 12 bases fitting TRBD2. CDR3 length: 15 residues. Trimming at V came to 4 bases and at J to 6 bases, leaving 4 bases not matched to a gene. The germline gives CDR1 MNHEY, CDR2 SVGAGI. As DNA, the CDR3 is TGTGCCAGCAGTTCCAAGACTAGCGGGAGCAATGAGCAGTTCTTC. Amino acids: CASSSKTSGSNEQFF.